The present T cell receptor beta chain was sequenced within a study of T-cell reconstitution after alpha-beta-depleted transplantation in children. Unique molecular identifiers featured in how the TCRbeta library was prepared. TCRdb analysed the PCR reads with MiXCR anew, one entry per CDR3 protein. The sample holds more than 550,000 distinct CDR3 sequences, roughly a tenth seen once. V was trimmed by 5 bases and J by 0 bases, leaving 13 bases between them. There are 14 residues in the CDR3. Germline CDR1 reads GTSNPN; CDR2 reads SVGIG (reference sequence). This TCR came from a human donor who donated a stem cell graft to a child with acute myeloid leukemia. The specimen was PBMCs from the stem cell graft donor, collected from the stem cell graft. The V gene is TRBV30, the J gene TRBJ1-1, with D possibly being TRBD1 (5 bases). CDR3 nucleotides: TGTGCCTGGTCGGAGGGACTGTTGAACACTGAAGCTTTCTTT. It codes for CAWSEGLLNTEAFF.